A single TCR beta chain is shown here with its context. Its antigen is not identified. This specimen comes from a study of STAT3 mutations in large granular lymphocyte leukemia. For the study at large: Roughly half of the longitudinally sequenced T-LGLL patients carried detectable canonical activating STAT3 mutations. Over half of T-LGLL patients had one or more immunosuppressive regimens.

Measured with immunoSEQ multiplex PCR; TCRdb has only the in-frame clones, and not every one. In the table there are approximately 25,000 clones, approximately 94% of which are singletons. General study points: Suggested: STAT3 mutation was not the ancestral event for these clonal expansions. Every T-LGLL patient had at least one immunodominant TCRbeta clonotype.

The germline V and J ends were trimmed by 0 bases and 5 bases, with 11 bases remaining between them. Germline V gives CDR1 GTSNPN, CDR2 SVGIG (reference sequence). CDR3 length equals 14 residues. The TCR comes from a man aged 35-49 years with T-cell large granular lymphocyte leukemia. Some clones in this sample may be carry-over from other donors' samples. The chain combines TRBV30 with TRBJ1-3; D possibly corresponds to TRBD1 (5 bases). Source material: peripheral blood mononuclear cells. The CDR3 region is CAWSVAGLRNTIYF. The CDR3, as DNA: TGTGCCTGGAGTGTCGCAGGGTTAAGAAACACCATATATTTT.